Sequencing of this T cell receptor (beta chain) was carried out in a study of beta chain features in type 1 diabetes. General study findings and limits: There were fewer insertions and more deletions at the VDJ junctions of type 1 diabetes patients.

Between the trimmed V and J ends, which lost 6 bases and 4 bases, there was a span of 16 bases. CDR1 MNHNY and CDR2 SVGAGI come from the germline V gene (reference sequence). This CDR3 has 14 amino acids. As concerns this clone: Its target is not known.

TCRB transcripts that were expressed got sequenced, as all of the isolated RNA had been reverse transcribed. The table came from immunoSEQ multiplex PCR; TCRdb's copy has only in-frame clones and leaves some out. This sample has around 500,000 clones, with around 10% found just once. The authors sorted CD4+ naive, central memory, regulatory and stem cell-like memory cells via CD45RO/CCR7/CD25/CD127/CD95/CD27. Input material: naive CD4+ T cells from blood. The sequence was obtained from a woman aged 18 to 35 in good health. The chain uses TRBV6-6 and TRBJ2-7; D may be TRBD1 (6 bases). CDR3 nucleotide sequence: TGTGCCAGCAGACCCAGGACAGAGTCGTACGAGCAGTACTTC. It yields the protein CASRPRTESYEQYF.